Listed here are 21 T cell receptor beta chains from one sample, sequenced in a study of blood T cells in healthy people across ages. Primed by a sample-barcoded 5' primer and a J-beta primer mix, a second PCR proceeded for about 6 to 12 cycles. TCRdb fed the 5' RACE reads into MiXCR, producing one record per CDR3 protein. The sample yields about 760,000 distinct CDR3 sequences, around 50% seen once. The sequencing input was blood. All receptors derive from a middle-aged man in good health.

The rearrangement uses TRBV4-1 and TRBJ2-3; TRBD2 aligns across 8 bases. V gave up 0 bases and J gave up 6 bases; unmatched junction bases: 5. Germline assignment: CDR1 MGHRA and CDR2 YSYEKL. This CDR3 region has 15 residues. CDR3 bases: TGCGCCAGCAGCCAAGATAGCGGGGTTCGGGATACGCAGTATTTT. Translating it yields CASSQDSGVRDTQYF.

The rearrangement links TRBV28 to TRBJ2-3, with 11 bases matching TRBD2. The CDR3 sequence is 16 residues long. The germline V gene encodes CDR1 MDHEN and CDR2 SYDVKM. The V gene end was trimmed by 3 bases and the J gene end by 2 bases; junction bases not matched to a gene: 4. CDR3 amino acids: CASSLASGRTTDTQYF. In DNA, the CDR3 is TGTGCCAGCAGTTTGGCTAGCGGGAGGACCACAGATACGCAGTATTTT.

This chain connects TRBV18 to TRBJ1-4; no definite D call. Germline loops: CDR1 KGHSH, CDR2 LQKENI. The germline V and J ends were trimmed by 3 bases and 5 bases, with 7 bases remaining between them. This CDR3 contains 13 residues. The CDR3 loop is CASSPFENEKLFF. The CDR3 DNA is TGTGCCAGCTCACCCTTCGAAAATGAAAAACTGTTTTTT. The full variable domain, its missing parts supplied by reference TRBV18 and TRBJ1-4, is NAGVMQNPRHLVRRRGQEARLRCSPMKGHSHVYWYRQLPEEGLKFMVYLQKENIIDESGMPKERFSAEFPKEGPSILRIQQVVRGDSAAYFCASSPFENEKLFFGSGTQLSVL.

The CDR3 is CASSLVNDRSEQFF. The CDR3 coding sequence is TGTGCCAGCAGCTTAGTAAACGACCGGTCTGAGCAGTTCTTC. This chain uses TRBV7-8 with TRBJ2-1; D not resolved. Trimming removed 1 base at V and 9 bases at J, with 13 bases between. The length of the CDR3 is 14 residues. Germline values: CDR1 SGHVS, CDR2 FQNEAQ.

The chain employs TRBV5-1 and TRBJ2-1, with a possible D match to TRBD2 (7 bases). V was cut by 8 bases and J by 3 bases, with 21 bases left in between. Germline V gene sequence: CDR1 SGHRS, CDR2 YFSETQ. CDR3 size: 16 residues. This CDR3 is CASSPGSGGFYNEQFF. CDR3 in DNA: TGCGCCAGTTCCCCAGGTTCGGGGGGCTTCTACAATGAGCAGTTCTTC.

This rearrangement joins TRBV6-5 to TRBJ1-1, with D maybe TRBD1 (5 bases). V was trimmed by 5 bases and J by 5 bases, leaving 12 bases between them. CDR1 is MNHEY, CDR2 SVGAGI, per germline. This CDR3 contains 13 residues. In DNA form, the CDR3 reads TGTGCCAGCAGTCCGGGGCCAGGGACTGAAGCTTTCTTT. Translated: CASSPGPGTEAFF.

V is TRBV6-1 and J is TRBJ2-5; D gene unclear. Germline V gene data show CDR1 as MNHNS and CDR2 as SASEGT. Trimming stripped 1 base from V and 7 bases from J, with 13 bases between. The CDR3 consists of 14 residues. The CDR3 DNA follows: TGTGCCAGCAGTGAAGTAGGTCTCCTGGGGACCCAGTACTTC. Translating it yields CASSEVGLLGTQYF.

This clonotype turned up a few times. This chain connects TRBV27 to TRBJ2-4; 13 nucleotides agree with TRBD2. The CDR3 has 15 amino acids. Looked up from germline, CDR1 is MNHEY and CDR2 is SMNVEV (reference sequence). V shed 6 bases and J 13 bases; nucleotides not matched to a gene: 12. CDR3 amino acids: CASRPTSGRLREQYF. For the CDR3, the DNA is TGTGCCAGCAGACCGACTAGCGGGAGGCTCCGGGAGCAGTACTTC.

This clonotype has only one observation. V gene TRBV12-3 or TRBV12-4 combines with J gene TRBJ2-1; no definite D call. Trimming took off 9 bases at V and 7 bases at J, with 19 bases between the two ends. This CDR3 region has 14 residues. CDR3 in DNA: TGTGCCAGTAACAAAGGGCCGAGTCCTAATGAGCAGTTCTTC. Protein: CASNKGPSPNEQFF.

Points on this clonotype: A much larger clone is a single base away; this may be a read error. The rearrangement links TRBV20-1 to TRBJ2-3, with TRBD2 identical over 8 bases. Germline CDR1 DFQATT, CDR2 SNEGSKA (reference sequence). J was trimmed by 8 bases and V by 6 bases; bases with no gene match: 10. The CDR3 has 13 residues. The CDR3 region is CSAPRGGPGTQYF. The CDR3 region has the DNA TGCAGTGCGCCCCGGGGGGGCCCAGGTACGCAGTATTTT.

This clonotype was observed a few times. V gene TRBV7-3 combines with J gene TRBJ2-2, with D possibly matching TRBD1 (7 bases). Germline assignment: CDR1 SGHTA and CDR2 FQGTGA. This CDR3 is 16 amino acids long. Trimming shortened V by 5 bases and J by 4 bases, and 17 bases separated the two germline ends. The CDR3 nucleotides read TGTGCCAGCAGCCGCATAGGGGGCGGGACCACCGGGGAGCTGTTTTTT. It specifies CASSRIGGGTTGELFF.

This chain links TRBV7-6 with TRBJ2-7, with D perhaps matching TRBD2 (6 bases). The J call may be in error: the DNA end matches TRBJ2-5 better. The CDR3 runs 13 residues. Per germline, CDR1 SGHVS and CDR2 FNYEAQ. The CDR3 coding sequence is TGTGCCAGCAGCTCGGGAGTCCCGGAGACCCAGTACTTC. It is translated as CASSSGVPETQYF.

This chain joins TRBV5-1 and TRBJ2-7; 9 nucleotides agree with TRBD2. The CDR3 extends over 18 amino acids. CDR1 is SGHRS, CDR2 YFSETQ, per germline. V dropped 2 bases and J dropped 0; count of bases not matched to a gene: 12. CDR3 nucleotides: TGCGCCAGCAGCTTCGGCGGGAGGGCCTACCCGAGCTCCTACGAGCAGTACTTC. It yields the protein CASSFGGRAYPSSYEQYF.

The J gene is TRBJ1-1, the V gene TRBV20-1, with a tentative D call TRBD1 (6 bases). Trimming shortened V by 2 bases and J by 8 bases, and 15 bases separated the two germline ends. Looked up from germline, CDR1 is DFQATT and CDR2 is SNEGSKA (reference sequence). The CDR3 runs to 13 residues. The CDR3 DNA sequence: TGCAGTGCTAGACCCCCGAGGGGGGGCGAAGCTTTCTTT. Translated, it gives CSARPPRGGEAFF.

The V gene is TRBV28, the J gene TRBJ2-1, with 11 bases fitting TRBD2. Looked up from germline, CDR1 is MDHEN and CDR2 is SYDVKM. CDR3 length: 15 residues. J was trimmed by 7 bases and V by 5 bases; bases with no gene match: 7. CDR3 in amino acids: CASSPEASGRNEQFF. In nucleotides, the CDR3 is TGTGCCAGCAGTCCAGAGGCTAGCGGGAGGAATGAGCAGTTCTTC.

The rearrangement uses TRBV20-1 and TRBJ2-1, with 8 bases fitting TRBD1. The J call may be mistaken, given a closer DNA end match to TRBJ2-7. The CDR3 length is 13 residues. Germline V CDR1 and CDR2: DFQATT, SNEGSKA (reference sequence). CDR3 protein: CSASGQADYEQYF. CDR3 nucleotide sequence: TGCAGTGCCTCGGGACAGGCTGACTACGAGCAGTACTTC.

This chain joins TRBV6-5 and TRBJ1-2, with no clear D. Between the trimmed V and J ends, which lost 6 bases and 0 bases, there was a span of 11 bases. There are 14 residues in the CDR3. CDR1 and CDR2 from the germline V gene are MNHEY and SVGAGI. The CDR3: CASRYPGTNYGYTF. Written as DNA, the CDR3 is TGTGCCAGCAGGTACCCGGGAACTAACTATGGCTACACCTTC.

This clonotype was detected a few times. The chain combines TRBV27 with TRBJ2-7; 7 nucleotides align to TRBD2. The length of the CDR3 is 16 residues. Germline V lookup: CDR1 MNHEY, CDR2 SMNVEV (reference sequence). The V segment lost 3 bases and the J segment 5 bases; nucleotides outside the gene matches: 13. The CDR3, as DNA: TGTGCCAGCAGTTTGGGGGTTCTGGCGGGAGCCCACGAGCAGTACTTC. This translates into CASSLGVLAGAHEQYF.

This chain joins TRBV7-2 and TRBJ2-4; TRBD1 matches at 10 bases. Judging by the DNA end, TRBJ2-7 fits better; the J call may be wrong. Germline-derived CDR1 and CDR2 are SGHTA and FQGNSA. This CDR3 has 15 amino acids. Here the CDR3 DNA reads TGTGCCAGCACCGTTAGACAGGGGGCGAGTGGCGAGCAGTACTTC. Its translation: CASTVRQGASGEQYF.

The chain carries TRBV10-3 and TRBJ1-2; a possible D gene is TRBD1 (5 bases). Trimming removed 4 bases from V and 0 bases from J, with 15 bases in between. Per the germline V gene, CDR1 is ENHRY and CDR2 is SYGVKD. This CDR3 has 16 residues. Here the CDR3 DNA reads TGTGCCATCAGTGGAAACAGGCCTGAAACTAACTATGGCTACACCTTC. Translating gives CAISGNRPETNYGYTF.

The rearrangement uses TRBV20-1 and TRBJ2-5; D perhaps matches TRBD2 (5 bases). The V end lost 7 bases, the J end lost 5 bases, and 17 bases lay between the germline ends. Germline values: CDR1 DFQATT, CDR2 SNEGSKA (reference sequence). The CDR3 spans 13 residues. The DNA of the CDR3 is TGCAGTGTTATTTACGGGAATCGGGAGACCCAGTACTTC. This translates into CSVIYGNRETQYF.